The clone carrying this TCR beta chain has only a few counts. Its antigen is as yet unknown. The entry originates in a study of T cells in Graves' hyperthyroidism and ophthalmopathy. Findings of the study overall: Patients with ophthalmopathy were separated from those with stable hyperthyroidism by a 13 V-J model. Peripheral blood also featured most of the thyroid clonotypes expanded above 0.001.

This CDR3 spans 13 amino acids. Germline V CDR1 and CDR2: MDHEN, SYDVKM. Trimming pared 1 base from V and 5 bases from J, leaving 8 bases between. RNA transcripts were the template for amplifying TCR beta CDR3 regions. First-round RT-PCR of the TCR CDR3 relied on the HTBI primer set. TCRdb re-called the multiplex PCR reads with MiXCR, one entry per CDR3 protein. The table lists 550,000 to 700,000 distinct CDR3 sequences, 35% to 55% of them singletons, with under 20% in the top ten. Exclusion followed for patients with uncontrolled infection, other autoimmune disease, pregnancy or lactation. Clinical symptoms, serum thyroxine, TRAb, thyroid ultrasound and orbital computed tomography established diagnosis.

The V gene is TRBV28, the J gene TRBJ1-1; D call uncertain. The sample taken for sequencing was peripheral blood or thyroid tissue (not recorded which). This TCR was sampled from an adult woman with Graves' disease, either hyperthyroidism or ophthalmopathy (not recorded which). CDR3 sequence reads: CASSLFRQTEAFF. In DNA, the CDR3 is TGTGCCAGCAGTTTATTTCGTCAGACTGAAGCTTTCTTT.